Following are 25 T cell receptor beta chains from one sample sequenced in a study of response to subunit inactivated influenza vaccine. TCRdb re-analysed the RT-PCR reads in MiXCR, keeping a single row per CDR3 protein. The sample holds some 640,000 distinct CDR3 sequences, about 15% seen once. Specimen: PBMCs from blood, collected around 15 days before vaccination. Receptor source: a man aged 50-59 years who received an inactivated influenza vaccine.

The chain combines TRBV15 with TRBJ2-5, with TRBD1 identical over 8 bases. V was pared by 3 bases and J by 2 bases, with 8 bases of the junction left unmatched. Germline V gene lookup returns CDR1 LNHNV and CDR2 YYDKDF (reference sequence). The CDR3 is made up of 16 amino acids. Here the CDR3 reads CATSSIHWTGQETQYF. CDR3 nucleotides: TGTGCCACCAGCAGTATCCACTGGACAGGGCAAGAGACCCAGTACTTC.

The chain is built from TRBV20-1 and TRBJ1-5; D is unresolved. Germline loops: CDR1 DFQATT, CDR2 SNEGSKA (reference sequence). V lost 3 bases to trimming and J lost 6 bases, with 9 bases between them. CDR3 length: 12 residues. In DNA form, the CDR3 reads TGCAGTGCTAGTCCTTGGGGTCAGCCCCAGCATTTT. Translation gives CSASPWGQPQHF.

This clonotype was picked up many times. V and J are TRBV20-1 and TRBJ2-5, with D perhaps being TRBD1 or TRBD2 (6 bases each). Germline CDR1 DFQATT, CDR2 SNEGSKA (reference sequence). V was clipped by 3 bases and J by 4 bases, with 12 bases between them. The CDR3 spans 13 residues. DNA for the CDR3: TGCAGTGCTAGCCCGGGGGCTGGAGAGACCCAGTACTTC. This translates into CSASPGAGETQYF.

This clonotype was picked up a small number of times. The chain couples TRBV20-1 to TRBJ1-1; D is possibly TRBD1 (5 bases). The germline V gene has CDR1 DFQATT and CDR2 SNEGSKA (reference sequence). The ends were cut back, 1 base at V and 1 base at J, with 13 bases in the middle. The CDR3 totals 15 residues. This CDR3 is CSARVRSRENTEAFF. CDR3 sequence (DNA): TGCAGTGCTAGAGTGAGGTCCAGGGAGAACACTGAAGCTTTCTTT.

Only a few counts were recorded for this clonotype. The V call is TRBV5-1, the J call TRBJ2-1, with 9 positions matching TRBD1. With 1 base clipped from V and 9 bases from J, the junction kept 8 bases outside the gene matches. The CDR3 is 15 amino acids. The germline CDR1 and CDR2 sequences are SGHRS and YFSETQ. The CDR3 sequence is CASSLSGTGLGEQFF. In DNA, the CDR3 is TGCGCCAGCAGCTTGTCAGGGACAGGGCTGGGTGAGCAGTTCTTC.

The chain's CDR3 is CASSLGQGNLYGYTF. The CDR3 DNA sequence: TGTGCCAGCAGTTTAGGACAGGGGAATCTCTATGGCTACACCTTC. V is TRBV28 and J is TRBJ1-2; 9 bases agree with TRBD1. V shed 2 bases, J shed 4 bases, and the junction held 5 bases outside the gene matches. This CDR3 has 15 amino acids. CDR1 MDHEN and CDR2 SYDVKM come from the germline V gene.

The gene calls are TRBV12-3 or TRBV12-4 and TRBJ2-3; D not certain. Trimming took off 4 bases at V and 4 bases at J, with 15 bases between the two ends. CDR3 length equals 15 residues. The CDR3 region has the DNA TGTGCCAGCAGTTCCCGAATTAGAGATGCAGATACGCAGTATTTT. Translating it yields CASSSRIRDADTQYF.

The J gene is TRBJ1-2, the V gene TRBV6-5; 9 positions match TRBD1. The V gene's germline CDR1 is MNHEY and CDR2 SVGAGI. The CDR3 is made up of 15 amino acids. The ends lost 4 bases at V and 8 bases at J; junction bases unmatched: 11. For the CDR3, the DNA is TGTGCCAGCAGTTCCTACCGGGACAGGGAGGACGGCTACACCTTC. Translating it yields CASSSYRDREDGYTF.

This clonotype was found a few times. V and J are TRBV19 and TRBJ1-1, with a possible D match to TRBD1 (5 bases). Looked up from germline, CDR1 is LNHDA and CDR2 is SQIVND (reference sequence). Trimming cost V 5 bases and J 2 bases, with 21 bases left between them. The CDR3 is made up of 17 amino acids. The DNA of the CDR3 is TGTGCCAGTAGTTCCCGACCGGGACTGATCGTTAACACTGAAGCTTTCTTT. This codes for CASSSRPGLIVNTEAFF.

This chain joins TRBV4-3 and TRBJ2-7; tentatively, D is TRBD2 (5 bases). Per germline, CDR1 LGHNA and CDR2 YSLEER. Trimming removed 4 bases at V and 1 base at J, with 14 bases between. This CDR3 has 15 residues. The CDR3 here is CASSRVAGNSYEQYF. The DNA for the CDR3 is TGCGCCAGCAGCCGGGTAGCCGGGAATTCCTACGAGCAGTACTTC.

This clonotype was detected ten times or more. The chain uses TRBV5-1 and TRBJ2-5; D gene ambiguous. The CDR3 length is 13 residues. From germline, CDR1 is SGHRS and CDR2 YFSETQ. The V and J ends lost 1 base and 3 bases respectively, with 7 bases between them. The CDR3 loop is CASSLTSKETQYF. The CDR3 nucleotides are TGCGCCAGCAGCTTGACAAGCAAAGAGACCCAGTACTTC.

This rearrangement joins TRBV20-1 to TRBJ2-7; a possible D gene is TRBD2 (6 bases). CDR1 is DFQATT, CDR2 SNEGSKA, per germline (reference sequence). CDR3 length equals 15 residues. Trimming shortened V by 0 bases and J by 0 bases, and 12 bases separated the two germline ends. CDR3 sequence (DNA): TGCAGTGCTAGAGATACCAGCGGGTTCTCCTACGAGCAGTACTTC. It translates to CSARDTSGFSYEQYF.

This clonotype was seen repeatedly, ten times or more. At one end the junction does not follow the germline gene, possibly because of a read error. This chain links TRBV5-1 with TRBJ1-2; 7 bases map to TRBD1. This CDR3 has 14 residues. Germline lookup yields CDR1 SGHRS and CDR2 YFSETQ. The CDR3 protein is CASSLGTANYGYTF. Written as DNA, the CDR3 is TGTGCCAGCAGTTTGGGGACAGCTAACTATGGCTACACCTTC.

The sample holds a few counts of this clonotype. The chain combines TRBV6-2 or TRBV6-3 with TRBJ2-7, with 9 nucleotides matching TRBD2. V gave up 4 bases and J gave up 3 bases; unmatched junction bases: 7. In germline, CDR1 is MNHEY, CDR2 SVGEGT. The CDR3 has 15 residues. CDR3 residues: CASSSLAGSFYEQYF. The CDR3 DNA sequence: TGTGCCAGCAGTTCCCTAGCGGGATCGTTCTACGAGCAGTACTTC.

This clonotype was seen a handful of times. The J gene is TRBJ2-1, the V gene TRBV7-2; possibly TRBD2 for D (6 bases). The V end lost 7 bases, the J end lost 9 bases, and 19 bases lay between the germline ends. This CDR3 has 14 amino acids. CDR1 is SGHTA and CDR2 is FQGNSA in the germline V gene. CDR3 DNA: TGTGCCAGCAAGGCTTTGGGAGGAGGACGTGAGCAGTTCTTC. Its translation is CASKALGGGREQFF.

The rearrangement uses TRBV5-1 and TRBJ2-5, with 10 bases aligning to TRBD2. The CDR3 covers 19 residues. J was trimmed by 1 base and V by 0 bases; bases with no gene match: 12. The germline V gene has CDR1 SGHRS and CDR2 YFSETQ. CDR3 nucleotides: TGCGCCAGCAGCTTGGCGGCTAGCGGGGGCCACACACTCCAAGAGACCCAGTACTTC. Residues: CASSLAASGGHTLQETQYF. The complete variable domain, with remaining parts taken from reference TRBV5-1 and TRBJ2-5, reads KAGVTQTPRYLIKTRGQQVTLSCSPISGHRSVSWYQQTPGQGLQFLFEYFSETQRNKGNFPGRFSGRQFSNSRSEMNVSTLELGDSALYLCASSLAASGGHTLQETQYFGPGTRLLVL.

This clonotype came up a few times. CDR3 protein: CASSLLPGDTQYF. CDR3 bases: TGTGCCAGCAGCTTACTCCCCGGGGATACGCAGTATTTT. The gene calls are TRBV7-9 and TRBJ2-3; D gene unclear. V shed 2 bases and J shed 6 bases, with 9 bases lying between them. This CDR3 has 13 residues. Germline values: CDR1 SEHNR, CDR2 FQNEAQ (reference sequence).

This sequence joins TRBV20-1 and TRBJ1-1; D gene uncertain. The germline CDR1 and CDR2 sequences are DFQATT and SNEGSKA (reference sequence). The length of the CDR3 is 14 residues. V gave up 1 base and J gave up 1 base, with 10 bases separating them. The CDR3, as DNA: TGCAGTGCTAGAGGTTTCCGGGCGAACACTGAAGCTTTCTTT. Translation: CSARGFRANTEAFF.

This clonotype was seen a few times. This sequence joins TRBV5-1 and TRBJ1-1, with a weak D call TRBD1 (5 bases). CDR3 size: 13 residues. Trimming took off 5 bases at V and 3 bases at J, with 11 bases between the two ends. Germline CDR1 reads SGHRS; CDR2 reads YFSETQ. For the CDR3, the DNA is TGCGCCAGCAGTGGCAGGGCCGACACTGAAGCTTTCTTT. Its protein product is CASSGRADTEAFF.

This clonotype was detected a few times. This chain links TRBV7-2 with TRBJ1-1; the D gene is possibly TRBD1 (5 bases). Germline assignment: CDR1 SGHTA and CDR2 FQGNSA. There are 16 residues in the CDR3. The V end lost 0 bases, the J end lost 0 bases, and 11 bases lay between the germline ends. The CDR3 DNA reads TGTGCCAGCAGCTTAGCGGGACCTATGTTGAACACTGAAGCTTTCTTT. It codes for CASSLAGPMLNTEAFF.

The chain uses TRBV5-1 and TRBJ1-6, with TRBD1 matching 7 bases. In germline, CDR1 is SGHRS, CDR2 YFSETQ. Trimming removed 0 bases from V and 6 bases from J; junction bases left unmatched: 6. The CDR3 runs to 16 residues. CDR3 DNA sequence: TGCGCCAGCAGCTTGGATCTCGCAGGGGGTAATTCACCCCTCCACTTT. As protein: CASSLDLAGGNSPLHF.

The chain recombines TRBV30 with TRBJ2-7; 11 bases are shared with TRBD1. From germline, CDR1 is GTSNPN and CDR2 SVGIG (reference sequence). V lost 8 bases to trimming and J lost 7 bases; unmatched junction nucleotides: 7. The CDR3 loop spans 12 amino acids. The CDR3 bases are TGTGCCCGAGGACAGGGGGCAAGGGAGCAGTACTTC. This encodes CARGQGAREQYF. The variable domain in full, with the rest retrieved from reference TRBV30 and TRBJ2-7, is SQTIHQWPATLVQPVGSPLSLECTVEGTSNPNLYWYRQAAGRGLQLLFYSVGIGQISSEVPQNLSASRPQDRQFILSSKKLLLSDSGFYLCARGQGAREQYFGPGTRLTVT.

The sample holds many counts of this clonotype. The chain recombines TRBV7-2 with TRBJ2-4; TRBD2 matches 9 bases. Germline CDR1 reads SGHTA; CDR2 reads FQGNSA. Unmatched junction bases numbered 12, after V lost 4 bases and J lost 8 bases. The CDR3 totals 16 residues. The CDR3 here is CASSYSWGGRADIQYF. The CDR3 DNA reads TGTGCCAGCAGCTACTCTTGGGGCGGGAGGGCCGACATTCAGTACTTC. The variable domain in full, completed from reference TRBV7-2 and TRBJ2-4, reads GAGVSQSPSNKVTEKGKDVELRCDPISGHTALYWYRQSLGQGLEFLIYFQGNSAPDKSGLPSDRFSAERTGGSVSTLTIQRTQQEDSAVYLCASSYSWGGRADIQYFGAGTRLSVL.

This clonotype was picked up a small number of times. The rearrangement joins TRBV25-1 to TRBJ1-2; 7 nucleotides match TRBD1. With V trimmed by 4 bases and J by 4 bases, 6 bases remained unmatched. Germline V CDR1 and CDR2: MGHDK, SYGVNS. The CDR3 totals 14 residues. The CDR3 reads CASSVGTDSYGYTF. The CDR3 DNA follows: TGTGCCAGCAGTGTTGGGACAGATTCCTATGGCTACACCTTC.

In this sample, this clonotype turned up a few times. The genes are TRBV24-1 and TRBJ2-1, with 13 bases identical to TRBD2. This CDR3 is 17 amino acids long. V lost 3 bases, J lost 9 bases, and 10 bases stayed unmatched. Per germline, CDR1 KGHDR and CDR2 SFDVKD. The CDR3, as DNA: TGTGCCACCAGTGATCCAATACTAGCGGGAGGGCAGAGTGAGCAGTTCTTC. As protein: CATSDPILAGGQSEQFF.